This T cell receptor (beta chain) was profiled in a study of cytomegalovirus exposure and HLA in healthy donors. Notes on the study in general: DRB1 had the most TCR associations and HLA-C the fewest, a later analysis found, with rates varying by HLA locus. A later analysis, which compared TCR beta chains of equal frequency, found the HLA-associated ones more clonally expanded.

The PCR had 60 Vbeta and 13 Jbeta primers. TCRdb's table, derived via immunoSEQ multiplex PCR, lists solely in-frame clones and lacks some. The data show around 160,000 clones, with more than 70% seen just once and more than 4% held by the top ten. Germline V lookup: CDR1 SGDLS, CDR2 YYNGEE. The length of the CDR3 is 15 residues. Trimming at V came to 0 bases and at J to 4 bases, leaving 4 bases not matched to a gene. The sample holds one count of this clone. Antigen: not known. This TCR was sampled from a male donor in good health and CMV-seronegative. The V call is TRBV9, the J call TRBJ2-1, with 7 bases fitting TRBD2. Source material: PBMCs. CDR3 residues: CASSVGLALYNEQFF. The CDR3 DNA follows: TGTGCCAGCAGCGTAGGACTAGCTTTGTACAATGAGCAGTTCTTC.